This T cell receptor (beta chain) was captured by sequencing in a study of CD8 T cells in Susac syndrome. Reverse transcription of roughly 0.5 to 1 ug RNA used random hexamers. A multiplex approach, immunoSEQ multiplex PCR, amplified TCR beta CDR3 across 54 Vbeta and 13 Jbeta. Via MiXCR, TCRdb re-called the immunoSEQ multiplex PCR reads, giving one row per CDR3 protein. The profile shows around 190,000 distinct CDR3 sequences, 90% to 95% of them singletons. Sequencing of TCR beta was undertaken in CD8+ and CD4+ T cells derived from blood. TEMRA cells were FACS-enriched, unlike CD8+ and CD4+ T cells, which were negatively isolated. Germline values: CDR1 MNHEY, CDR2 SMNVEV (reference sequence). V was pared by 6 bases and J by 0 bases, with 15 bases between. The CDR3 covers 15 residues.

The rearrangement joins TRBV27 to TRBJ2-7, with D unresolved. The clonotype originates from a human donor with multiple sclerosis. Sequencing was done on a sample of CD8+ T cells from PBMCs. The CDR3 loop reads CASSPSRHHSYEQYF. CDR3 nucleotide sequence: TGTGCCAGCAGCCCGAGCAGACATCACTCCTACGAGCAGTACTTC.